The sequence of this T cell receptor (beta chain) was determined in a study of blood T cell repertoires in COVID-19. Looked up from germline, CDR1 is SGHDT and CDR2 is YYEEEE. The CDR3 extends over 14 amino acids. V lost 3 bases, J lost 9 bases, and 7 bases stayed unmatched. Profiling relied on immunoSEQ multiplex PCR, and the TCRdb table lists in-frame clones only, not all of them. Among some 26,000 clones listed, about 89% were seen once. The chain links TRBV5-6 to TRBJ2-1; 9 nucleotides match TRBD1. Material for sequencing was peripheral blood. This TCR came from a man between 65 and 85 years old with active COVID-19. This CDR3 reads CASSYTGTGSEQFF. The CDR3 nucleotides are TGTGCCAGCAGCTATACGGGGACAGGGAGTGAGCAGTTCTTC.